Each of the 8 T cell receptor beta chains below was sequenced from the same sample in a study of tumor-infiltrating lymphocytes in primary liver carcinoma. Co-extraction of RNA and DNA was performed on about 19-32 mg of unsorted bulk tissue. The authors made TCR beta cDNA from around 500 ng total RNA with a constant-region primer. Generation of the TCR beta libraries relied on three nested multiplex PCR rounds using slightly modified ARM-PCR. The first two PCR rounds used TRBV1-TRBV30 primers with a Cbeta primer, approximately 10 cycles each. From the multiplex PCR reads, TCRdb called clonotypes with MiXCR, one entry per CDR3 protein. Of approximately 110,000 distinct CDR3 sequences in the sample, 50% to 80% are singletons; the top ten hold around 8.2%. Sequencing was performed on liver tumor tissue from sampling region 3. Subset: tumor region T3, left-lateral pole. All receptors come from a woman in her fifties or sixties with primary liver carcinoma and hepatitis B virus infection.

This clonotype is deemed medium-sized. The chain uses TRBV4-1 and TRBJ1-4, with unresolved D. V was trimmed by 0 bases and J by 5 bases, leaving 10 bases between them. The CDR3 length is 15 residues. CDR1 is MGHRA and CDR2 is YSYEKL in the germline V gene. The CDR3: CASSQEVPSNEKLFF. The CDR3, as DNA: TGCGCCAGCAGCCAAGAGGTTCCCTCGAATGAAAAACTGTTTTTT.

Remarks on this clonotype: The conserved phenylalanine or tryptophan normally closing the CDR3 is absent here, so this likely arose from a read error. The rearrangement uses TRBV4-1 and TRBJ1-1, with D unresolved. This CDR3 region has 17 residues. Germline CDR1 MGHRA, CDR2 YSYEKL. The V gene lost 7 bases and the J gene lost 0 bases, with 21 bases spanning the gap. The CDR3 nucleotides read TGCGCCAGCAACCGAGACCCACGGAGAGCCTTGAACACTGAAGCTTTCATT. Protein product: CASNRDPRRALNTEAFI.

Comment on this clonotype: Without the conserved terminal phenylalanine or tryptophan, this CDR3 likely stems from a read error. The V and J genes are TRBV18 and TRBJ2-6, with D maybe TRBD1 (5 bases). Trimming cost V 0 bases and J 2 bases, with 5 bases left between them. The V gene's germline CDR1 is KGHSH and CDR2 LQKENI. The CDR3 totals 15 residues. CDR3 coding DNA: TGTGCCAGCTCACCACCAGGGGCTGGGGCCAACGTCCTGACTTAC. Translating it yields CASSPPGAGANVLTY.

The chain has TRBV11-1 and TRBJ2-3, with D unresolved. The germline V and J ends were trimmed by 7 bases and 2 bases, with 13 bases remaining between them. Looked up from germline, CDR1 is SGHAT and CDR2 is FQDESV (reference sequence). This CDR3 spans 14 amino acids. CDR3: CASTRGLYTDTQYF. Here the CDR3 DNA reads TGTGCCAGCACTCGAGGTCTATACACAGATACGCAGTATTTT.

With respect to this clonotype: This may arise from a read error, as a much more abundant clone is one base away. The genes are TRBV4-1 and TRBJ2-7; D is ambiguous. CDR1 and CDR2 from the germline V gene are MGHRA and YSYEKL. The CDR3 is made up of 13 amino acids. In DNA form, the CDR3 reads TGCGCCAGCAGCCAAGACTACTTGAACGAGCATTACTTC. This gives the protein CASSQDYLNEHYF.

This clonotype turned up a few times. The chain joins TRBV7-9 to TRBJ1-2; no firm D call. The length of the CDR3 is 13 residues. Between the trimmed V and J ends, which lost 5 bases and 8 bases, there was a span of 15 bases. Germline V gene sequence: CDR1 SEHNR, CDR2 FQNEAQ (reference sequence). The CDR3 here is CASSPREAWGYTF. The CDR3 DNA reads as TGTGCCAGCAGCCCCCGGGAGGCTTGGGGCTACACCTTC.

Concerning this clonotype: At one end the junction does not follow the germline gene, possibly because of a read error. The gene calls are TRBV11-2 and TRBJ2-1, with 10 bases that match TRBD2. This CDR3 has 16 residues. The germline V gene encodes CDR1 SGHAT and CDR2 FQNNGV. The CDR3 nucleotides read TGTGCCAGCAGCTACGGAACTAGCGGGGAATACAATGGGCAGTCCTTC. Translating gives CASSYGTSGEYNGQSF.

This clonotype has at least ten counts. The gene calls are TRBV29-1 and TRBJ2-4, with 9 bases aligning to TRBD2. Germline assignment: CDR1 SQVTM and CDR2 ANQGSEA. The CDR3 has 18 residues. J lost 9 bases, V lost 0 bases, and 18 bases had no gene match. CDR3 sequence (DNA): TGCAGCGTTGAAGATCAGTTTGGGGGCGGGAGGGCCAGCGGCATTCAGTACTTC. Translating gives CSVEDQFGGGRASGIQYF.